The 20 T cell receptor beta chains listed next were all sequenced from one sample in a study of T-cell reconstitution after alpha-beta-depleted transplantation in children. Unique molecular identifiers were used in preparing the TCRbeta library. TCRdb fed the PCR reads into MiXCR, producing one record per CDR3 protein. Among roughly 500,000 distinct CDR3 sequences listed, about 18% were seen once. The source material was PBMCs from the stem cell graft donor, sampled from the stem cell graft. The receptors originated from a human donor who donated a stem cell graft to a child with acute lymphoblastic leukemia.

This clonotype was observed a handful of times. The chain links TRBV4-1 to TRBJ2-7; possibly TRBD2 for D (5 bases). The germline V gene encodes CDR1 MGHRA and CDR2 YSYEKL. V gave up 4 bases and J gave up 2 bases, with 15 bases separating them. CDR3 length: 15 amino acids. The DNA for the CDR3 is TGCGCCAGCAGCCCGGAGGAAATGAGAGCCTACGAGCAGTACTTC. This codes for CASSPEEMRAYEQYF.

This clonotype was detected only a few times. The V gene is TRBV20-1, the J gene TRBJ2-4; D possibly corresponds to TRBD2 (5 bases). This CDR3 has 17 amino acids. V was clipped by 5 bases and J by 5 bases, with 25 bases between them. CDR1 and CDR2 from the germline V gene are DFQATT and SNEGSKA (reference sequence). The CDR3 is CSAQLPNRRDPQNIQYF. The CDR3 DNA is TGCAGTGCTCAGCTCCCTAATCGTCGGGATCCCCAAAACATTCAGTACTTC.

The chain combines TRBV7-9 with TRBJ2-1; the match to TRBD2 covers 9 bases. Germline CDR1 and CDR2: SEHNR and FQNEAQ (reference sequence). The CDR3 totals 15 residues. With V trimmed by 3 bases and J by 5 bases, 5 bases remained unmatched. In nucleotides, the CDR3 is TGTGCCAGCAGCTTCCGGACTAGCGACAACAATGAGCAGTTCTTC. It yields the protein CASSFRTSDNNEQFF.

The rearrangement uses TRBV7-3 and TRBJ2-5; TRBD1 might be the D (6 bases). Germline CDR1 reads SGHTA; CDR2 reads FQGTGA. The CDR3 extends over 16 amino acids. The ends were cut back, 4 bases at V and 2 bases at J, with 17 bases in the middle. CDR3 region: CASSSGARGEQETQYF. The CDR3 coding sequence is TGTGCCAGCAGCTCAGGGGCCCGGGGTGAACAAGAGACCCAGTACTTC.

This chain connects TRBV27 to TRBJ2-1, with 12 positions matching TRBD2. This CDR3 is built from 19 residues. The V gene end was trimmed by 5 bases and the J gene end by 5 bases; junction bases not matched to a gene: 16. Looked up from germline, CDR1 is MNHEY and CDR2 is SMNVEV (reference sequence). CDR3: CASSPRLAGVLKGDNEQFF. CDR3 nucleotides: TGTGCCAGCAGTCCGCGACTAGCGGGAGTCTTGAAGGGGGACAATGAGCAGTTCTTC.

The chain has TRBV27 and TRBJ2-7; tentative D call: TRBD2 (6 bases). Trimming stripped 5 bases from V and 4 bases from J, with 15 bases between. In germline, CDR1 is MNHEY, CDR2 SMNVEV (reference sequence). CDR3 length: 14 amino acids. CDR3 in amino acids: CASSGPGTYYEQYF. CDR3 in DNA: TGTGCCAGCAGTGGTCCCGGGACTTATTACGAGCAGTACTTC.

V and J are TRBV18 and TRBJ2-7; possible D gene TRBD2, 6 bases. The germline V gene encodes CDR1 KGHSH and CDR2 LQKENI. The CDR3 consists of 15 residues. Trimming removed 5 bases from V and 2 bases from J, with 16 bases in between. This chain's CDR3 is CASSVELARTYEQYF. The CDR3 nucleotides read TGTGCCAGCTCAGTAGAGCTAGCGAGAACCTACGAGCAGTACTTC.

This clonotype showed up just a few times. V usage is TRBV7-9 and J usage is TRBJ2-2; the match to TRBD2 covers 9 bases. Germline V gene data show CDR1 as SEHNR and CDR2 as FQNEAQ (reference sequence). The CDR3 length is 15 residues. J was trimmed by 6 bases and V by 7 bases; bases with no gene match: 9. CDR3 sequence reads: CASTGLAGKAGELFF. The CDR3 DNA reads TGTGCCAGCACTGGGCTAGCGGGAAAAGCCGGGGAGCTGTTTTTT. Filled out from reference TRBV7-9 and TRBJ2-2, the complete variable domain reads DTGVSQNPRHKITKRGQNVTFRCDPISEHNRLYWYRQTLGQGPEFLTYFQNEAQLEKSRLLSDRFSAERPKGSFSTLEIQRTEQGDSAMYLCASTGLAGKAGELFFGEGSRLTVL.

The chain couples TRBV20-1 to TRBJ2-3; TRBD2 matches at 9 bases. The CDR3 is 14 residues long. After removal of 5 bases from V and 2 bases from J, the junction contained 5 bases not matched to a gene. Germline loops: CDR1 DFQATT, CDR2 SNEGSKA (reference sequence). The chain's CDR3 is CSAVSGGNTDTQYF. In nucleotides, the CDR3 is TGCAGTGCTGTTAGCGGGGGTAACACAGATACGCAGTATTTT.

The chain joins TRBV27 to TRBJ2-7; 7 nucleotides match TRBD2. Germline V gene sequence: CDR1 MNHEY, CDR2 SMNVEV (reference sequence). V shed 6 bases and J 3 bases; nucleotides not matched to a gene: 5. CDR3 length: 13 residues. The CDR3 sequence is CASSRGVDYEQYF. The DNA for the CDR3 is TGTGCCAGCAGCCGGGGGGTAGACTACGAGCAGTACTTC.

The CDR3, as DNA: TGCAGTGCAAGTTCCGGACTAGCTATTAGGAATGAGCAGTTCTTC. Amino acid sequence: CSASSGLAIRNEQFF. The chain is built from TRBV20-1 and TRBJ2-1; 8 nucleotides align to TRBD2. After removal of 6 bases from V and 7 bases from J, the junction contained 14 bases not matched to a gene. The germline V gene has CDR1 DFQATT and CDR2 SNEGSKA (reference sequence). The CDR3 sequence is 15 residues long.

The chain recombines TRBV7-8 with TRBJ2-1, with 13 positions matching TRBD2. CDR3 length: 18 residues. V was pared by 4 bases and J by 2 bases, with 8 bases of the junction left unmatched. Germline V gene data show CDR1 as SGHVS and CDR2 as FQNEAQ. Here the CDR3 DNA reads TGTGCCAGCAGCTCGCCGGGACTAGCGGGAAAGCCCTACAATGAGCAGTTCTTC. Protein sequence: CASSSPGLAGKPYNEQFF.

This clonotype has more than one count but fewer than ten. The chain recombines TRBV11-1 with TRBJ1-1, with D uncertain. The CDR3 sequence is 13 residues long. The germline gives CDR1 SGHAT, CDR2 FQDESV (reference sequence). V lost 3 bases and J lost 1, with 6 bases in between. The CDR3 loop is CASSFPENTEAFF. Written as DNA, the CDR3 is TGTGCCAGCAGCTTCCCAGAGAACACTGAAGCTTTCTTT.

The chain joins TRBV9 to TRBJ2-2, with 10 bases matching TRBD1. The V gene end was trimmed by 2 bases and the J gene end by 5 bases; junction bases not matched to a gene: 6. Germline loops: CDR1 SGDLS, CDR2 YYNGEE. This CDR3 is built from 16 residues. CDR3: CASSVGTGAMTGELFF. In DNA form, the CDR3 reads TGTGCCAGCAGCGTCGGGACAGGGGCCATGACCGGGGAGCTGTTTTTT.

This clonotype was observed a handful of times. This chain uses TRBV5-1 with TRBJ1-5; D remains ambiguous. The CDR3 has 14 amino acids. Trimming removed 0 bases from V and 7 bases from J, with 11 bases in between. In germline, CDR1 is SGHRS, CDR2 YFSETQ. CDR3 coding DNA: TGCGCCAGCAGCTTGGAAGTGGGTTACCAGCCCCAGCATTTT. Its protein is CASSLEVGYQPQHF.

This rearrangement joins TRBV20-1 to TRBJ2-2; D call uncertain. Looked up from germline, CDR1 is DFQATT and CDR2 is SNEGSKA (reference sequence). Trimming cost V 3 bases and J 6 bases, with 8 bases left between them. The CDR3 has 12 residues. The CDR3 nucleotides are TGCAGTGCTAGTAGGTCGGCCGGGGAGCTGTTTTTT. Protein product: CSASRSAGELFF.

This clonotype was seen more than once but under ten times. This chain uses TRBV5-1 with TRBJ1-4; D gene uncertain. Germline CDR1 is SGHRS and CDR2 is YFSETQ. The CDR3 has 14 residues. V dropped 2 bases and J dropped 0 bases, with 5 bases sitting between them. CDR3 amino acids: CASSFTSTNEKLFF. DNA of the CDR3: TGCGCCAGCAGCTTCACCTCAACTAATGAAAAACTGTTTTTT.

This clonotype has more than one count but fewer than ten. The CDR3 nucleotides read TGTGCCAGCTCACACCATAGCGGGAGCGCGTTTGCCGGGGAGCTGTTTTTT. Translated, it gives CASSHHSGSAFAGELFF. The J gene is TRBJ2-2, the V gene TRBV18, with TRBD2 matching over 9 bases. After removal of 4 bases from V and 6 bases from J, the junction contained 12 bases not matched to a gene. The length of the CDR3 is 17 residues. Germline CDR1 is KGHSH and CDR2 is LQKENI. Combining the CDR3 with reference TRBV18 and TRBJ2-2 gives the whole variable domain NAGVMQNPRHLVRRRGQEARLRCSPMKGHSHVYWYRQLPEEGLKFMVYLQKENIIDESGMPKERFSAEFPKEGPSILRIQQVVRGDSAAYFCASSHHSGSAFAGELFFGEGSRLTVL.

The sample holds many counts of this clonotype. The J gene is TRBJ2-1, the V gene TRBV10-3; no clear D. This CDR3 has 13 amino acids. Germline V gives CDR1 ENHRY, CDR2 SYGVKD. The V end lost 8 bases, the J end lost 4 bases, and 12 bases lay between the germline ends. CDR3 protein: CAIGNGGYNEQFF. The CDR3 nucleotides read TGTGCCATCGGAAACGGCGGATACAATGAGCAGTTCTTC.

The chain employs TRBV5-1 and TRBJ2-7; D gene unclear. V lost 4 bases and J 3 bases, leaving 14 bases between the germline ends. CDR1 SGHRS and CDR2 YFSETQ come from the germline V gene. The CDR3 length is 14 residues. The DNA of the CDR3 is TGCGCCAGCAGCCCGATGGGCGGTAACTACGAGCAGTACTTC. Encoded protein: CASSPMGGNYEQYF.